This is a list of T cell receptor beta chains from one sample in a study of T-cell memory formation after mild COVID-19. TCRdb used MiXCR to reprocess the 5' RACE reads, holding one entry per CDR3 protein. The data show about 250,000 distinct CDR3 sequences, around 17% seen once. The specimen was PBMCs or a T cell subset sorted from them (not recorded which). The receptors shown here come from a man aged 18 to 29 who had mild COVID-19 (a few samples of this study predate the infection). Cell type and time point are not known. The CDR3 runs from the conserved cysteine through the conserved F or W. D genes are given only for firm matches.

D	V	J	CDR3
-	TRBV30	TRBJ1-5	CAWSWAGTQPQHF
-	TRBV15	TRBJ1-2	CATSRQANYGYTF
TRBD2	TRBV7-2	TRBJ2-6	CASSPARGLVLSGANVLTF
TRBD2	TRBV7-2	TRBJ2-3	CASKSGTTVWQYF
-	TRBV30	TRBJ1-3	CAWTLGFSGNTIYF
TRBD1	TRBV5-1	TRBJ2-7	CASSSGGQGDYEQYF
-	TRBV18	TRBJ1-1	CASSPDQNTEAFF
-	TRBV5-1	TRBJ1-5	CASRESGYSNQPQHF
-	TRBV7-3	TRBJ1-1	CASSSAGGAEAFF
-	TRBV6-6	TRBJ1-4	CASSKPVGSVDGDEKLFF
-	TRBV5-1	TRBJ2-5	CASSPEGRETQYF
-	TRBV7-9	TRBJ1-2	CASSLPGGNGYTF
-	TRBV10-3	TRBJ1-6	CAISELNSPLHF
-	TRBV9	TRBJ1-5	CASSVAPGPNQPQHF
-	TRBV20-1	TRBJ2-3	CSAQVRGIDTQYF
-	TRBV7-7	TRBJ2-2	CASSQPQGGENTGELFF
TRBD2	TRBV6-5	TRBJ2-3	CASSRLAGGADTQYF
-	TRBV6-5	TRBJ1-2	CASSYSALGGIGYTF
TRBD2	TRBV18	TRBJ2-1	CASSTSGTSGYNEQFF
-	TRBV15	TRBJ2-5	CATSREHPAQRHF
-	TRBV7-6	TRBJ2-3	CASSLPVSLWDSTDTQYF
-	TRBV2	TRBJ1-2	CASSELWAGTDGYTF
-	TRBV19	TRBJ2-3	CASSISQDTQYF
-	TRBV6-5	TRBJ2-3	CATGTGTDTQYF